The entry that follows covers one T cell receptor (beta chain) sequence. Its antigen is unidentified. The source of the sample is a study of T cell responses to AZD1222 COVID-19 vaccine. Study results and caveats: At baseline, just 5 or 6 AZD1222 recipients tested seropositive.

The repertoire was sequenced with immunoSEQ multiplex PCR; TCRdb's copy has only in-frame clones and lacks some. The sample carries some 120,000 clones, 89% recorded once. Germline-derived CDR1 and CDR2 are MNHEY and SMNVEV (reference sequence). The CDR3 is 14 residues long. V lost 3 bases to trimming and J lost 1 base, with 8 bases between them. The chain uses TRBV27 and TRBJ2-3; D ambiguous. This TCR came from an adult in good health. Here the sequenced sample was peripheral blood, taken on day 0 of AZD1222 vaccination. The CDR3 DNA reads TGTGCCAGCAGTTTCCAACTTGGCACAGATACGCAGTATTTT. This translates into CASSFQLGTDTQYF.